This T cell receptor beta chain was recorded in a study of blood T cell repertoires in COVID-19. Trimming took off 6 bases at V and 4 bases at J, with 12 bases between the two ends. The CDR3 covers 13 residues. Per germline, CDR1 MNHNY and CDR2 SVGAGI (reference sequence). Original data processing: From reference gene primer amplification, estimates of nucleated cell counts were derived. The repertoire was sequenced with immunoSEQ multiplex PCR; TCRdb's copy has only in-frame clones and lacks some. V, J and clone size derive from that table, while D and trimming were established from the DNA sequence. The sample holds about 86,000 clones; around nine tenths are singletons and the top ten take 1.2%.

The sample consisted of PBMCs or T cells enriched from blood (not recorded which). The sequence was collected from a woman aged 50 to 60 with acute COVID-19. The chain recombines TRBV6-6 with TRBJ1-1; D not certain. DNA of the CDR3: TGTGCCAGCAGGGGTAGCGTGGCCACTGAAGCTTTCTTT. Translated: CASRGSVATEAFF.